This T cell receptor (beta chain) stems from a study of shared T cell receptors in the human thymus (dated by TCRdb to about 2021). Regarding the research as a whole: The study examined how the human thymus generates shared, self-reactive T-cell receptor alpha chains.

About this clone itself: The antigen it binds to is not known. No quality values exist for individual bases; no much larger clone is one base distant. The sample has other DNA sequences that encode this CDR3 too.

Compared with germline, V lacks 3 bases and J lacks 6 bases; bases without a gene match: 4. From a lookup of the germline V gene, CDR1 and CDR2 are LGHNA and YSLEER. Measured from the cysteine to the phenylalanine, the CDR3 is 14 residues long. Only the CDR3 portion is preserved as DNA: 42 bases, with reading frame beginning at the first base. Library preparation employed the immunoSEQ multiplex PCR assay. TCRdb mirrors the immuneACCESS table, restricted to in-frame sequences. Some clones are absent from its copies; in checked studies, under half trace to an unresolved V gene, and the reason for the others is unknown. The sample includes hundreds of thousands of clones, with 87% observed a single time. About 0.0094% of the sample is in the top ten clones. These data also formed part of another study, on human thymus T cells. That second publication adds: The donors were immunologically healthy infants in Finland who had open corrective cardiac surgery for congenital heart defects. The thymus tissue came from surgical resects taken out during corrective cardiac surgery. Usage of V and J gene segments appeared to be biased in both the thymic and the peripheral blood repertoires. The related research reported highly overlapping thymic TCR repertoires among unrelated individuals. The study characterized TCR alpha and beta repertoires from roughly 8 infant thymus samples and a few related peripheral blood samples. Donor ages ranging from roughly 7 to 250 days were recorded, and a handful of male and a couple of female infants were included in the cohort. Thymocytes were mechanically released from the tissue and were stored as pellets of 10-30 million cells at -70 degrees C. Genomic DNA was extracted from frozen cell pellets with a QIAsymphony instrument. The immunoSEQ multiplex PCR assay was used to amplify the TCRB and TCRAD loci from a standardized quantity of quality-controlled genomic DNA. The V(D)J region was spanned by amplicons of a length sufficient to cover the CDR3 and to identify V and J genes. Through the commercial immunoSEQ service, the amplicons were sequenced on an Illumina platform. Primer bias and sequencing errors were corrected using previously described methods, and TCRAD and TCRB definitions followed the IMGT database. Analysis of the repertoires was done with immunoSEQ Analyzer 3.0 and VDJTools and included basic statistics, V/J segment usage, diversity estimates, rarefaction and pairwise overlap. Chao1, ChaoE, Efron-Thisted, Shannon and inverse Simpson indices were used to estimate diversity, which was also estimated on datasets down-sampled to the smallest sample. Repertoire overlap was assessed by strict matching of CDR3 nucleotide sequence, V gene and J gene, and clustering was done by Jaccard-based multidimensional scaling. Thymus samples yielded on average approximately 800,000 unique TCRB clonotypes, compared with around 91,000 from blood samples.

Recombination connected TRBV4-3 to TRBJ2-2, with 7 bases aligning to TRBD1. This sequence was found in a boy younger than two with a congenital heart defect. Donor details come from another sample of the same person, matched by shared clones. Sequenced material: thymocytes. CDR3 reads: CASSQETGAGELFF. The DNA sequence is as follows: TGCGCCAGCAGCCAGGAAACAGGGGCCGGGGAGCTGTTTTTT.